A single sample gave rise to the 27 T cell receptor beta chains below, sequenced in a study of response to subunit inactivated influenza vaccine. TCRdb re-analysed the RT-PCR reads in MiXCR, keeping a single row per CDR3 protein. The repertoire has some 500,000 distinct CDR3 sequences, approximately 17% of them found once; the top ten carry 3%. Specimen: CD4+ T cells sorted from PBMCs, collected about 23 months after vaccination. The receptors originated from a man between 50 and 69 years old who received an inactivated influenza vaccine.

This clonotype was observed a handful of times. This chain links TRBV13 with TRBJ2-7, with D possibly matching TRBD2 (6 bases). V was pared by 4 bases and J by 2 bases, with 15 bases between. The CDR3 contains 15 residues. Germline assignment: CDR1 PRHDT and CDR2 FYEKMQ (reference sequence). CDR3 DNA: TGTGCCAGCAGCTATAGGCGGGACTGGCCCTACGAGCAGTACTTC. Its protein product is CASSYRRDWPYEQYF.

There are a few counts of this clonotype. This sequence joins TRBV20-1 and TRBJ2-5, with TRBD1 matching 8 bases. The germline V gene encodes CDR1 DFQATT and CDR2 SNEGSKA (reference sequence). The CDR3 has 16 residues. J lost 2 bases, V lost 2 bases, and 10 bases had no gene match. This chain's CDR3 is CSARPQQGAVQETQYF. The CDR3 DNA sequence: TGCAGTGCTAGACCTCAGCAGGGGGCGGTACAAGAGACCCAGTACTTC.

This clonotype came up a few times. The chain couples TRBV29-1 to TRBJ2-2, with D tentatively TRBD2 (6 bases). V lost 6 bases and J lost 0, with 8 bases in between. The CDR3 is 13 residues long. Per the germline V gene, CDR1 is SQVTM and CDR2 is ANQGSEA. DNA of the CDR3: TGCAGCGTCCGGGACTCGAACACCGGGGAGCTGTTTTTT. Residues: CSVRDSNTGELFF.

J is TRBJ2-7 and V is TRBV28; D possibly corresponds to TRBD1 (6 bases). V was cut by 8 bases and J by 2 bases, with 10 bases left in between. From germline, CDR1 is MDHEN and CDR2 SYDVKM. CDR3 length: 12 amino acids. The CDR3 bases are TGTGCCAGCCAGGGGAATGCCTACGAGCAGTACTTC. It translates to CASQGNAYEQYF.

The chain joins TRBV29-1 to TRBJ2-7; D gene uncertain. CDR1 and CDR2 from the germline V gene are SQVTM and ANQGSEA. This CDR3 comprises 11 residues. The ends were cut back, 1 base at V and 4 bases at J, with 5 bases in the middle. CDR3 DNA: TGCAGCGTTGAAGGGTCATACGAGCAGTACTTC. Translating gives CSVEGSYEQYF.

This clonotype was observed at least ten times. J is TRBJ2-5 and V is TRBV12-3 or TRBV12-4; D could derive from TRBD1 or TRBD2 (5 bases each). V lost 6 bases to trimming and J lost 7 bases, with 15 bases between them. The CDR3 length is 13 residues. The CDR3 DNA sequence: TGTGCCAGCAGCCTAAGGGACGATGCGACCCAGTACTTC. It translates to CASSLRDDATQYF.

This clonotype was counted only a few times. The V gene is TRBV12-3 or TRBV12-4, the J gene TRBJ1-1, with TRBD1 matching 8 bases. The V gene end was trimmed by 0 bases and the J gene end by 1 base; junction bases not matched to a gene: 4. The CDR3 totals 16 residues. CDR3 protein: CASSLARQGWNTEAFF. CDR3 bases: TGTGCCAGCAGTTTAGCGAGACAGGGGTGGAACACTGAAGCTTTCTTT.

The chain links TRBV7-2 to TRBJ2-3; D is perhaps TRBD2 (5 bases). The CDR3 is 16 amino acids. V was pared by 1 base and J by 1 base, with 12 bases between. The germline V gene encodes CDR1 SGHTA and CDR2 FQGNSA. The CDR3 region is CASSLVRGIRTDTQYF. CDR3 DNA sequence: TGTGCCAGCAGCTTAGTTCGGGGAATTCGCACAGATACGCAGTATTTT.

The CDR3 DNA follows: TGTGCCAGCAGTTCTGGACTAGCGGGAGGAGTGCAGTTCTTC. Translated: CASSSGLAGGVQFF. V gene TRBV28 combines with J gene TRBJ2-1, with 14 bases that match TRBD2. In germline, CDR1 is MDHEN, CDR2 SYDVKM. The CDR3 extends over 14 amino acids. V lost 4 bases and J lost 12; bases outside the gene matches: 5.

The chain joins TRBV29-1 to TRBJ1-1; 9 bases are a match to TRBD1. This CDR3 contains 13 residues. Losses at the gene ends were 4 bases for V and 4 bases for J; bases not matched to a gene: 4. Germline V gives CDR1 SQVTM, CDR2 ANQGSEA. The CDR3, as DNA: TGCAGCGTTGGGTGGACAGGGGCCACTGAAGCTTTCTTT. Amino acids: CSVGWTGATEAFF.

This clonotype was seen at least ten times. This chain connects TRBV18 to TRBJ1-2; 8 bases fit TRBD1. CDR1 and CDR2 from the germline V gene are KGHSH and LQKENI. The CDR3 consists of 13 residues. V dropped 3 bases and J dropped 6; count of bases not matched to a gene: 3. The CDR3 nucleotides are TGTGCCAGCTCACCGGACAGGGACCATGGCTACACCTTC. Amino acids: CASSPDRDHGYTF.

The rearrangement links TRBV12-3 or TRBV12-4 to TRBJ1-2; a weak D match, TRBD1 (5 bases). V dropped 5 bases and J dropped 4 bases, with 17 bases sitting between them. The CDR3 is made up of 15 amino acids. The CDR3 spells CASSARQHGGYGYTF. DNA of the CDR3: TGTGCCAGCAGTGCCCGACAGCACGGGGGCTATGGCTACACCTTC.

The gene calls are TRBV15 and TRBJ2-3; a weak D match, TRBD1 (8 bases). V lost 3 bases, J lost 3 bases, and 16 bases lay in between. The germline CDR1 and CDR2 sequences are LNHNV and YYDKDF (reference sequence). The CDR3 extends over 16 amino acids. The CDR3 DNA sequence: TGTGCCACCAGCAGGCGACAGGGGAGGGGGACAGATACGCAGTATTTT. Its protein product is CATSRRQGRGTDTQYF. The full variable domain, in which reference TRBV15 and TRBJ2-3 provide the parts outside the CDR3, is DAMVIQNPRYQVTQFGKPVTLSCSQTLNHNVMYWYQQKSSQAPKLLFHYYDKDFNNEADTPDNFQSRRPNTSFCFLDIRSPGLGDTAMYLCATSRRQGRGTDTQYFGPGTRLTVL.

This clonotype was observed a few times. The chain uses TRBV20-1 and TRBJ2-7, with 8 bases that match TRBD2. In germline, CDR1 is DFQATT, CDR2 SNEGSKA (reference sequence). This CDR3 region has 13 residues. CDR3 sequence: CSTQAGAPYEQYF. Written as DNA, the CDR3 is TGCAGCACTCAAGCGGGAGCCCCCTACGAGCAGTACTTC.

The V call is TRBV2, the J call TRBJ1-1; D call uncertain. The germline V gene encodes CDR1 SNHLY and CDR2 FYNNEI. The CDR3 extends over 13 amino acids. The V end was cut by 6 bases, the J end by 1 base, with 9 bases between. CDR3 residues: CASSAVRNTEAFF. The CDR3 DNA sequence: TGTGCCAGCAGCGCGGTCAGGAACACTGAAGCTTTCTTT. The full variable domain, in which reference TRBV2 and TRBJ1-1 provide the parts outside the CDR3, is EPEVTQTPSHQVTQMGQEVILRCVPISNHLYFYWYRQILGQKVEFLVSFYNNEISEKSEIFDDQFSVERPDGSNFTLKIRSTKLEDSAMYFCASSAVRNTEAFFGQGTRLTVV.

This clonotype came up a few times. The rearrangement uses TRBV15 and TRBJ2-1; 7 nucleotides match TRBD2. The CDR3 contains 13 residues. V dropped 3 bases and J dropped 12; count of bases not matched to a gene: 8. Germline V gives CDR1 LNHNV, CDR2 YYDKDF (reference sequence). The CDR3 loop is CATSSLGGSRQFF. The CDR3 coding sequence is TGTGCCACCAGCAGCCTGGGAGGGTCGAGGCAGTTCTTC.

J is TRBJ2-2 and V is TRBV5-1; D is perhaps TRBD2 (5 bases). CDR1 SGHRS and CDR2 YFSETQ come from the germline V gene. The CDR3 has 15 amino acids. V shed 5 bases and J shed 7 bases, with 18 bases lying between them. CDR3 region: CASRATNVGVGELFF. The CDR3 region has the DNA TGCGCCAGCAGGGCTACCAACGTGGGAGTCGGGGAGCTGTTTTTT.

The genes are TRBV4-3 and TRBJ1-2, with TRBD1 identical over 7 bases. CDR1 is LGHNA, CDR2 YSLEER, per germline. Unmatched junction bases numbered 7, after V lost 1 base and J lost 8 bases. CDR3 length: 14 amino acids. The CDR3 here is CASSQGGGGWGYTF. The DNA of the CDR3 is TGCGCCAGCAGCCAAGGAGGAGGGGGCTGGGGCTACACCTTC.

This clonotype was counted a few times. The chain links TRBV12-3 or TRBV12-4 to TRBJ2-7; no firm D call. The CDR3 contains 14 residues. The V and J ends lost 5 bases and 2 bases respectively, with 13 bases between them. The CDR3 loop reads CASSHRTTPYEQYF. The CDR3 nucleotides read TGTGCCAGCAGTCATCGGACGACGCCCTACGAGCAGTACTTC.

The J gene is TRBJ2-7, the V gene TRBV6-2 or TRBV6-3, with D perhaps assigned TRBD1 or TRBD2 (5 bases each). This CDR3 spans 12 amino acids. Germline V gene lookup returns CDR1 MNHEY and CDR2 SVGEGT. V dropped 6 bases and J dropped 6 bases, with 12 bases sitting between them. The CDR3 DNA sequence: TGTGCCAGCAGCCCCACGAGGGGCGAGCAGTACTTC. Translation gives CASSPTRGEQYF.

J is TRBJ2-1 and V is TRBV20-1; TRBD2 aligns across 8 bases. CDR1 and CDR2 from the germline V gene are DFQATT and SNEGSKA (reference sequence). Trimming cost V 6 bases and J 8 bases; bases outside gene matches: 12. The CDR3 extends over 14 amino acids. Here the CDR3 DNA reads TGCAGTGCCAATCAACGGGAGGGCAAGGATGAGCAGTTCTTC. It encodes CSANQREGKDEQFF.

CDR3 residues: CSARSSGSLVEQYF. For the CDR3, the DNA is TGCAGTGCTAGATCTAGCGGGAGTCTAGTCGAGCAGTACTTC. The rearrangement joins TRBV20-1 to TRBJ2-7, with 10 bases that match TRBD2. V trimming: 2 bases; J trimming: 6 bases; junction bases outside the gene matches: 7. CDR1 is DFQATT and CDR2 is SNEGSKA in the germline V gene (reference sequence). CDR3 size: 14 residues.

This chain joins TRBV11-2 and TRBJ2-2; a weak D match, TRBD2 (6 bases). This CDR3 is built from 16 residues. Germline assignment: CDR1 SGHAT and CDR2 FQNNGV. V gave up 5 bases and J gave up 1 base, with 14 bases separating them. CDR3 amino acids: CASSVFGTLNTGELFF. CDR3 nucleotides: TGTGCCAGCAGCGTCTTTGGGACTTTGAACACCGGGGAGCTGTTTTTT.

This clonotype was seen more than once but under ten times. The chain is built from TRBV7-2 and TRBJ1-2, with D uncertain. Trimming took 3 bases from V and 3 from J, leaving 11 bases between them. Germline CDR1 is SGHTA and CDR2 is FQGNSA. This CDR3 is 14 amino acids long. The CDR3 nucleotides are TGTGCCAGCAGCTTTGTACTAAGCGACTATGGCTACACCTTC. The encoded protein is CASSFVLSDYGYTF.

In its sample, this clonotype was seen a few times. The chain uses TRBV10-3 and TRBJ2-3; D is undetermined. The germline V gene has CDR1 ENHRY and CDR2 SYGVKD. The length of the CDR3 is 12 residues. V was shortened by 5 bases and J by 5 bases, with 8 bases between the two germline ends. The CDR3, as DNA: TGTGCCATCAGTACGAATGGAGATACGCAGTATTTT. This codes for CAISTNGDTQYF.

This clonotype was counted ten times or more. The CDR3, as DNA: TGTGCCAGCAGCTTAGCGTCGGGTCAGTATAGACACGAGCAGTACTTC. Translation: CASSLASGQYRHEQYF. This chain joins TRBV7-6 and TRBJ2-7, with D unclear. Trimming took 0 bases from V and 5 from J, leaving 17 bases between them. Germline-derived CDR1 and CDR2 are SGHVS and FNYEAQ. The length of the CDR3 is 16 residues.

V gene TRBV15 combines with J gene TRBJ1-5, with unresolved D. The germline V and J ends were trimmed by 0 bases and 6 bases, with 6 bases remaining between them. Germline CDR1 reads LNHNV; CDR2 reads YYDKDF (reference sequence). The CDR3 totals 13 residues. The DNA for the CDR3 is TGTGCCACCAGCAGAGAGGCCAGTCAGCCCCAGCATTTT. Amino acids: CATSREASQPQHF.